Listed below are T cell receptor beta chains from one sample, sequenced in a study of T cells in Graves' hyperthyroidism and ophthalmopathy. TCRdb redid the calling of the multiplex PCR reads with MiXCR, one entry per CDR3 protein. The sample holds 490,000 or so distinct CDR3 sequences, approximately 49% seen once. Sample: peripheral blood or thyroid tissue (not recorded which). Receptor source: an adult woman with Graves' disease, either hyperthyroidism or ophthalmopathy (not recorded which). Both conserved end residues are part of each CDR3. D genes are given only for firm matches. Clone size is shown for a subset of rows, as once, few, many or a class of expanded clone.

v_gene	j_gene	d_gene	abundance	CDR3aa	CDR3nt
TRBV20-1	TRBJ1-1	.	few	CSARGHGWKAFF	TGCAGTGCTAGGGGCCACGGCTGGAAAGCTTTCTTT
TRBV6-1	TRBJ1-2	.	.	CASSDQRGYTF	TGTGCCAGCAGCGACCAACGGGGCTACACCTTC
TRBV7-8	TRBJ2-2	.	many	CASSLNKWRAHHTGELFF	TGTGCCAGCAGCTTAAATAAATGGCGGGCTCATCACACCGGGGAGCTGTTTTTT
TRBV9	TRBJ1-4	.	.	CASSVGGRVLSGKLFF	TGTGCCAGCAGCGTGGGGGGACGGGTCTTATCTGGAAAACTGTTTTTT
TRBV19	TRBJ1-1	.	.	CASSIGDAAFF	TGTGCCAGTAGTATTGGGGACGCAGCTTTCTTT
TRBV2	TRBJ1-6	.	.	CASSGRAVYNSPLHF	TGTGCCAGCAGCGGGAGGGCCGTTTATAATTCACCCCTCCACTTT
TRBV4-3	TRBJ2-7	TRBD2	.	CASSQGGSGTYEQYF	TGCGCCAGCAGCCAAGGGGGTAGCGGGACCTACGAGCAGTACTTC
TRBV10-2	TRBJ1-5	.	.	CASSLRGGVGQPQHF	TGCGCCAGCAGTCTCCGAGGCGGGGTGGGACAGCCCCAGCATTTT
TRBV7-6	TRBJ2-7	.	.	CASSGAGGTYEQYF	TGTGCCAGCAGCGGGGCAGGGGGGACCTACGAGCAGTACTTC
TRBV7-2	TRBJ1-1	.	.	CASSWRGMNTEAFF	TGTGCCAGCAGCTGGAGGGGGATGAACACTGAAGCTTTCTTT
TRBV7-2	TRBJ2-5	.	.	CASTRNGGAETQYF	TGTGCCAGCACTCGTAACGGGGGCGCCGAGACCCAGTACTTC
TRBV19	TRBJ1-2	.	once	CASKGGWSYGYTF	TGTGCCAGTAAGGGGGGCTGGAGTTATGGCTACACCTTC
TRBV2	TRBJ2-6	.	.	CASSPWGGAGANVLTF	TGTGCCAGCAGCCCGTGGGGGGGCGCTGGGGCCAACGTCCTGACTTTC
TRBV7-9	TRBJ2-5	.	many	CAIGETQYF	TGTGCCATCGGAGAGACCCAGTACTTC
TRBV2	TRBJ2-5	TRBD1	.	CASGTGGRKTRYF	TGTGCCAGCGGGACAGGGGGCAGAAAGACCCGGTACTTC
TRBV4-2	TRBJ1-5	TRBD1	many	CASSQERDRGGNQPQHF	TGTGCCAGCAGCCAAGAGCGCGACAGGGGAGGCAATCAGCCCCAGCATTTT
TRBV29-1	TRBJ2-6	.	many	CSVAEVSGANVLTF	TGCAGCGTTGCGGAGGTCTCTGGGGCCAACGTCCTGACTTTC
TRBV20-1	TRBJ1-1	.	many	CSARKSDGVEAFF	TGCAGTGCTAGGAAGTCGGACGGCGTTGAAGCTTTCTTT
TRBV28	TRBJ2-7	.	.	CASSPGQLSSYEQYF	TGTGCCAGCAGTCCTGGACAGCTGAGCTCCTACGAGCAGTACTTC
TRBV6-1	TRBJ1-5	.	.	CASGVSLRDQPQHF	TGTGCCAGCGGTGTTAGTCTAAGGGATCAGCCCCAGCATTTT
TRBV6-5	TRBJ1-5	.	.	CASSHNKRGQPQHF	TGTGCCAGCAGCCACAATAAGAGGGGACAGCCCCAGCATTTT
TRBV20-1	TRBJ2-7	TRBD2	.	CSVELASGYEQYF	TGCAGCGTTGAGCTTGCTAGCGGCTACGAGCAGTACTTC
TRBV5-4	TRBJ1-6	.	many	CASSEQRSSYNSPLHF	TGTGCCAGCAGCGAACAGAGGAGCTCCTATAATTCACCCCTCCACTTT
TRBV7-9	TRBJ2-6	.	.	CASILREAGANVLTF	TGTGCCAGCATCCTCAGAGAGGCCGGGGCCAACGTCCTGACTTTC
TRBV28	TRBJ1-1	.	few	CASSDYRGTEAFF	TGTGCCAGCAGTGATTATCGGGGGACTGAAGCTTTCTTT
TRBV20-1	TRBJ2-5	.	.	CSASRDSGTQETQYF	TGCAGTGCTAGCCGGGACTCGGGGACCCAAGAGACCCAGTACTTC